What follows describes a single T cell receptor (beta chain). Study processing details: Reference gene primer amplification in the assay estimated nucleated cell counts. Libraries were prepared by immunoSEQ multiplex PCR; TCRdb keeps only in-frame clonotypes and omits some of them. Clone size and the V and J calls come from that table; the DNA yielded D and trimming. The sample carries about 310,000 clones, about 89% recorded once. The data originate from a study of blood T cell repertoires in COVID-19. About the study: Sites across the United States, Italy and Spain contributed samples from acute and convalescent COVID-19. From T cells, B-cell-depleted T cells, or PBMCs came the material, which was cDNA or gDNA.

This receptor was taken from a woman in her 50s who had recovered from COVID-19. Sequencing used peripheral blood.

CDR3 sequence: CSARDPNEQFF. In DNA, the CDR3 is TGCAGTGCTAGAGATCCGAATGAGCAGTTCTTC. This chain links TRBV20-1 with TRBJ2-1; no definite D call. V was clipped by 0 bases and J by 7 bases, with 4 bases between them. The V gene's germline CDR1 is DFQATT and CDR2 SNEGSKA (reference sequence). This CDR3 spans 11 amino acids.